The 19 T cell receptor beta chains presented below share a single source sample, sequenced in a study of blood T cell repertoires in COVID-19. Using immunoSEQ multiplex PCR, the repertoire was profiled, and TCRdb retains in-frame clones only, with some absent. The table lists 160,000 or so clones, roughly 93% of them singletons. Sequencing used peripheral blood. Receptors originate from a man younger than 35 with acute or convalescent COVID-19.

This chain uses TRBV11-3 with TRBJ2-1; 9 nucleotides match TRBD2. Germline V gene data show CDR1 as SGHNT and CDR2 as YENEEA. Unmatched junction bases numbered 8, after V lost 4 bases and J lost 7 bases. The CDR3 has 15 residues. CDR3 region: CASSSQAGGMNEQFF. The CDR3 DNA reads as TGTGCCAGCAGCTCCCAAGCGGGGGGCATGAATGAGCAGTTCTTC.

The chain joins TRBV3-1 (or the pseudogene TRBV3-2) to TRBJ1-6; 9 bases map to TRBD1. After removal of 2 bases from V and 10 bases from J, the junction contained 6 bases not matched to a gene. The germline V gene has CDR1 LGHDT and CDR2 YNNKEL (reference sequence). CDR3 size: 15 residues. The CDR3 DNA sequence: TGTGCCAGCAGCCAAACTGGGACAGGGTACTCACCCCTCCACTTT. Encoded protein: CASSQTGTGYSPLHF.

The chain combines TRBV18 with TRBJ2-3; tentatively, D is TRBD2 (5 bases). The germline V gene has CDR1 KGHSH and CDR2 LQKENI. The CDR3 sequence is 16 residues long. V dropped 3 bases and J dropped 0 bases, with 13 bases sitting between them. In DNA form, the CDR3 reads TGTGCCAGCTCACCTAGTAGCGACACCAGCACAGATACGCAGTATTTT. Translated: CASSPSSDTSTDTQYF.

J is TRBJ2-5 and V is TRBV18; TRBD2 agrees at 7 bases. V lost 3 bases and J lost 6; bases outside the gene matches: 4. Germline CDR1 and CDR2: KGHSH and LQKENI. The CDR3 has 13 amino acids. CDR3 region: CASSPGGEQTQYF. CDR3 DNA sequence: TGTGCCAGCTCACCTGGGGGGGAACAGACCCAGTACTTC.

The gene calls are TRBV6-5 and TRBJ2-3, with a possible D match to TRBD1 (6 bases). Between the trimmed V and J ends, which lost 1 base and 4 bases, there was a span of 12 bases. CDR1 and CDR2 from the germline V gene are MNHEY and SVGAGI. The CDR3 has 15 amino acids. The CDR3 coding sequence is TGTGCCAGCAGTTACTGGGGCAGGGGTTCAGATACGCAGTATTTT. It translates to CASSYWGRGSDTQYF.

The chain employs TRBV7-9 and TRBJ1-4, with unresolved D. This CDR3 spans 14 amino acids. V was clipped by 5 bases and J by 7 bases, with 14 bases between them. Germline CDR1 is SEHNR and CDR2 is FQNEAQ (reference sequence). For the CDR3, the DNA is TGTGCCAGCAGCCTGACGAAAGAGGGTGAAAAACTGTTTTTT. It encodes CASSLTKEGEKLFF.

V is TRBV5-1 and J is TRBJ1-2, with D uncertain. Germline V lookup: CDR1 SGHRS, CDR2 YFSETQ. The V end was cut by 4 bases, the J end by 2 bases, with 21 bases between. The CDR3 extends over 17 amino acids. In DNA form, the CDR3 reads TGCGCCAGCAGCACAGCTGCTGTGGGTGCGGGAAACTATGGCTACACCTTC. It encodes CASSTAAVGAGNYGYTF.

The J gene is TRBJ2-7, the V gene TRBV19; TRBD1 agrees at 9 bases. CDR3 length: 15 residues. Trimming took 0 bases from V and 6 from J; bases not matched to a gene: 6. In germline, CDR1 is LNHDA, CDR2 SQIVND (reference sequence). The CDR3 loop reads CASSIDGTGPGEQYF. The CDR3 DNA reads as TGTGCCAGTAGTATAGACGGGACAGGGCCGGGCGAGCAGTACTTC.

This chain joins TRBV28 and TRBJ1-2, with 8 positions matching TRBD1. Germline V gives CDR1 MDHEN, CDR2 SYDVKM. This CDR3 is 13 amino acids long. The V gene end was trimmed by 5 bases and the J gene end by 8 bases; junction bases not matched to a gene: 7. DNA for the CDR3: TGTGCCAGCAGTCGAGACAGGGGAGGAGGCTACACCTTC. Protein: CASSRDRGGGYTF.

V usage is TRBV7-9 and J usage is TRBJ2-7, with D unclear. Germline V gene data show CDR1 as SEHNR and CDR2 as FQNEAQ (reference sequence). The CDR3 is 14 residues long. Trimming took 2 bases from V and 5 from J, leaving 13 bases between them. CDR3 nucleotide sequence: TGTGCCAGCAGCTTACCCGAGAGAAGAGACGAGCAGTACTTC. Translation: CASSLPERRDEQYF.

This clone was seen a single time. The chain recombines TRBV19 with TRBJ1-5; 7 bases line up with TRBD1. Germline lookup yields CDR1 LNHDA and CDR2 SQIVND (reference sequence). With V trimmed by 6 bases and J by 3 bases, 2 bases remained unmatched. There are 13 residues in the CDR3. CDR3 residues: CASSRGNNQPQHF. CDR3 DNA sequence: TGTGCCAGTAGCAGGGGGAACAATCAGCCCCAGCATTTT.

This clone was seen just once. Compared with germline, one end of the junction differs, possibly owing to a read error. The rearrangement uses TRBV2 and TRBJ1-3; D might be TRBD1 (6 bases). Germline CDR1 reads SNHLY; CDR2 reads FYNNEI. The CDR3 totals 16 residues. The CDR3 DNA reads TGTGCCAGCAGAGAAGTCAGGGGAAAAGCTGGAAACACCATATATTTT. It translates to CASREVRGKAGNTIYF.

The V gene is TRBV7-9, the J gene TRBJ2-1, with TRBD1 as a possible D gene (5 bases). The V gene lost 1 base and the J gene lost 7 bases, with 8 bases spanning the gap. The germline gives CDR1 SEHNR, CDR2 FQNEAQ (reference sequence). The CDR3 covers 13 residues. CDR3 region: CASSLVKGNEQFF. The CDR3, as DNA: TGTGCCAGCAGCTTAGTAAAGGGGAATGAGCAGTTCTTC.

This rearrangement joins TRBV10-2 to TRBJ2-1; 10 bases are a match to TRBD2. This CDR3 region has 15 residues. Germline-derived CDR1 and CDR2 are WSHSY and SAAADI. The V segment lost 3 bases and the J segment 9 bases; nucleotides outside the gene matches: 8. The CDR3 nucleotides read TGCGCCAGCAGTGACCAAGCGGGAGGGCCGGGTGAGCAGTTCTTC. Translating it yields CASSDQAGGPGEQFF.

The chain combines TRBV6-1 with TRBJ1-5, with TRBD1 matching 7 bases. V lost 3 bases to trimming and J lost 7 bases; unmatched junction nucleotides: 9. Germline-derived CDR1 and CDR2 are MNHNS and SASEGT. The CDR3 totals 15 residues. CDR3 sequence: CASSEAQGLGQPQHF. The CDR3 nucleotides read TGTGCCAGCAGTGAGGCACAGGGGTTGGGCCAGCCCCAGCATTTT.

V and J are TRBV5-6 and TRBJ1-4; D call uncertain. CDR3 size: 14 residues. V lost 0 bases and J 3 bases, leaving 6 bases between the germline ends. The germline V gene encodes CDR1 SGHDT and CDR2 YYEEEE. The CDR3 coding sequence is TGTGCCAGCAGCTTGGGGAGGGCTAATGAAAAACTGTTTTTT. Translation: CASSLGRANEKLFF.

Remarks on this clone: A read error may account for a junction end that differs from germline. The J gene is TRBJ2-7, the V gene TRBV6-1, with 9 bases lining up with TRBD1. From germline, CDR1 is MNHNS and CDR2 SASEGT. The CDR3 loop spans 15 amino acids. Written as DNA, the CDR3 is TGTGCCAGCATTGAATCGGGACAGGGTGGCTACGAGCAGTACTTC. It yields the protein CASIESGQGGYEQYF.

The CDR3 sequence: CASSLVRSGQTEAFF. The CDR3 nucleotides are TGTGCCAGCAGCTTAGTCCGGTCAGGACAGACTGAAGCTTTCTTT. The V gene is TRBV11-2, the J gene TRBJ1-1; a possible D gene is TRBD1 (6 bases). Germline CDR1 SGHAT, CDR2 FQNNGV. The CDR3 is made up of 15 amino acids. V shed 1 base and J shed 5 bases, with 14 bases lying between them. The whole variable domain, filled in from reference TRBV11-2 and TRBJ1-1, reads EAGVAQSPRYKIIEKRQSVAFWCNPISGHATLYWYQQILGQGPKLLIQFQNNGVVDDSQLPKDRFSAERLKGVDSTLKIQPAKLEDSAVYLCASSLVRSGQTEAFFGQGTRLTVV.

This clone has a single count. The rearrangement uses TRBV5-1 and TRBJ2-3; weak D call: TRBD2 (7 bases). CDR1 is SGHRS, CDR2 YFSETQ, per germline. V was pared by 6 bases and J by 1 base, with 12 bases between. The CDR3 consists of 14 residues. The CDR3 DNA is TGCGCCAGCATGGGGGGGGCTGGCACAGATACGCAGTATTTT. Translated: CASMGGAGTDTQYF.